These 29 T cell receptor beta chains came from one sample sequenced in a study of T cell responses to AZD1222 COVID-19 vaccine. Sequencing was performed with immunoSEQ multiplex PCR; in TCRdb, only in-frame clones are kept and a portion is missing. Seen here are roughly 100,000 clones, around 91% observed once, and the top ten hold about 4.8%. Specimen: peripheral blood, collected on day 0 of AZD1222 vaccination. The receptor set was obtained from an adult in good health.

The V call is TRBV19, the J call TRBJ1-1; 9 positions agree with TRBD1. With V trimmed by 5 bases and J by 3 bases, 10 bases remained unmatched. Germline CDR1 LNHDA, CDR2 SQIVND (reference sequence). The CDR3 has 16 amino acids. The CDR3 nucleotides read TGTGCCAGTAGTCTTTCCGGGACAGGGCCGGACACTGAAGCTTTCTTT. It translates to CASSLSGTGPDTEAFF.

J is TRBJ1-1 and V is TRBV15; D is undetermined. Germline CDR1 is LNHNV and CDR2 is YYDKDF (reference sequence). This CDR3 spans 15 amino acids. Trimming removed 1 base at V and 1 base at J, with 10 bases between. Here the CDR3 DNA reads TGTGCCACCAGCAGAGGAGGTGCAGGGAACACTGAAGCTTTCTTT. Translated: CATSRGGAGNTEAFF.

V is TRBV7-3 and J is TRBJ2-3; D is unresolved. In germline, CDR1 is SGHTA, CDR2 FQGTGA. The CDR3 is made up of 13 amino acids. Trimming left V 3 bases short and J 2 bases short, with 6 bases between. The CDR3 sequence is CASSFDVTDTQYF. The CDR3 DNA reads as TGTGCCAGCAGCTTTGATGTCACAGATACGCAGTATTTT.

The table lists this clone with a few counts. V is TRBV24-1 and J is TRBJ2-1; possibly TRBD2 for D (6 bases). Trimming shortened V by 3 bases and J by 7 bases, and 12 bases separated the two germline ends. Germline V gene data show CDR1 as KGHDR and CDR2 as SFDVKD. CDR3 length: 14 amino acids. CDR3 coding DNA: TGTGCCACCAGTGATCTACGGAGGGGAAATGAGCAGTTCTTC. Encoded protein: CATSDLRRGNEQFF.

V gene TRBV7-2 combines with J gene TRBJ2-7, with D maybe TRBD2 (7 bases). The CDR3 is 15 amino acids. The germline gives CDR1 SGHTA, CDR2 FQGNSA. The V end lost 4 bases, the J end lost 2 bases, and 15 bases lay between the germline ends. The CDR3 DNA reads TGTGCCAGCAGCTCAGCGGGGACACCAACCTACGAGCAGTACTTC. Translating it yields CASSSAGTPTYEQYF. The whole variable domain, remainder taken from reference TRBV7-2 and TRBJ2-7, is GAGVSQSPSNKVTEKGKDVELRCDPISGHTALYWYRQSLGQGLEFLIYFQGNSAPDKSGLPSDRFSAERTGGSVSTLTIQRTQQEDSAVYLCASSSAGTPTYEQYFGPGTRLTVT.

This rearrangement joins TRBV10-3 to TRBJ2-3; D may be TRBD1 (6 bases). Germline CDR1 and CDR2: ENHRY and SYGVKD. The V and J ends lost 6 bases and 2 bases respectively, with 9 bases between them. The CDR3 has 13 amino acids. The CDR3 DNA reads as TGTGCCATCAGGGACAGCCTCACAGATACGCAGTATTTT. Encoded protein: CAIRDSLTDTQYF.

V usage is TRBV7-2 and J usage is TRBJ2-1; TRBD2 matches at 13 bases. This CDR3 is built from 17 residues. The junction had 11 bases not matched to a gene; V was cut back by 3 bases and J by 9 bases. Germline V gene data show CDR1 as SGHTA and CDR2 as FQGNSA. The CDR3 DNA follows: TGTGCCAGCAGCTTGGGCGGGTGGACTAGCGGGGGTTTTGAGCAGTTCTTC. The encoded protein is CASSLGGWTSGGFEQFF.

The CDR3 loop is CASSLTASLYEQYF. CDR3 in DNA: TGTGCCAGCAGCCTAACTGCCAGCCTCTACGAGCAGTACTTC. V gene TRBV27 combines with J gene TRBJ2-7; D is uncertain. Germline loops: CDR1 MNHEY, CDR2 SMNVEV (reference sequence). Trimming shortened V by 6 bases and J by 3 bases, and 15 bases separated the two germline ends. CDR3 size: 14 residues.

In this sample, this clone turned up once. The chain carries TRBV28 and TRBJ2-7, with 10 bases matching TRBD1. Per germline, CDR1 MDHEN and CDR2 SYDVKM. V shed 5 bases, J shed 3 bases, and the junction held 10 bases outside the gene matches. This CDR3 has 16 amino acids. This CDR3 reads CASSTSGTGVGYEQYF. Here the CDR3 DNA reads TGTGCCAGCAGTACTAGTGGGACAGGGGTTGGCTACGAGCAGTACTTC.

This chain connects TRBV28 to TRBJ1-2; weak D call: TRBD1 (6 bases). This CDR3 is 11 amino acids long. Trimming removed 6 bases from V and 8 bases from J, with 10 bases in between. Germline V gives CDR1 MDHEN, CDR2 SYDVKM. The DNA of the CDR3 is TGTGCCAGCAGAGCAGGGGAAGGCTACACCTTC. This translates into CASRAGEGYTF.

V is TRBV2 and J is TRBJ1-2; D is possibly TRBD1 (5 bases). There are 13 residues in the CDR3. Germline-derived CDR1 and CDR2 are SNHLY and FYNNEI. V was pared by 5 bases and J by 2 bases, with 9 bases between. CDR3 residues: CASSQTDNYGYTF. For the CDR3, the DNA is TGTGCCAGCAGTCAGACAGACAACTATGGCTACACCTTC.

V usage is TRBV5-1 and J usage is TRBJ2-3; a weak D match, TRBD1 (6 bases). Germline values: CDR1 SGHRS, CDR2 YFSETQ. The CDR3 is 15 amino acids. V gave up 0 bases and J gave up 2 bases, with 10 bases separating them. The CDR3 bases are TGCGCCAGCAGCTTGGGTGGACAGCTCACAGATACGCAGTATTTT. Translated: CASSLGGQLTDTQYF.

This chain connects TRBV9 to TRBJ2-2, with 10 nucleotides matching TRBD1. Germline V gives CDR1 SGDLS, CDR2 YYNGEE. V was pared by 3 bases and J by 3 bases, with 17 bases of the junction left unmatched. The length of the CDR3 is 20 residues. CDR3 residues: CASSAQRGTGDSRYTGELFF. CDR3 in DNA: TGTGCCAGCAGCGCCCAAAGGGGGACAGGGGACTCTCGATACACCGGGGAGCTGTTTTTT.

The chain recombines TRBV7-2 with TRBJ2-7, with unresolved D. The CDR3 sequence is 13 residues long. V dropped 5 bases and J dropped 6 bases, with 14 bases sitting between them. CDR1 is SGHTA and CDR2 is FQGNSA in the germline V gene. In DNA, the CDR3 is TGTGCCAGCAGCGTAGGTGGGCACGGCGAGCAGTACTTC. Its translation: CASSVGGHGEQYF.

V gene TRBV4-1 combines with J gene TRBJ1-1, with D maybe TRBD1 (5 bases). In germline, CDR1 is MGHRA, CDR2 YSYEKL. The CDR3 covers 15 residues. Between the trimmed V and J ends, which lost 3 bases and 3 bases, there was a span of 14 bases. The CDR3, as DNA: TGCGCCAGCAGCCACTCGGGCCTCAGGGACACTGAAGCTTTCTTT. Protein: CASSHSGLRDTEAFF.

The chain links TRBV11-3 to TRBJ2-3; D could derive from TRBD1 or TRBD2 (5 bases each). CDR1 and CDR2 (germline): SGHNT, YENEEA. The CDR3 sequence is 14 residues long. V lost 6 bases and J lost 2, with 12 bases in between. The CDR3 reads CASSTGPDTDTQYF. In DNA form, the CDR3 reads TGTGCCAGCAGTACGGGACCCGACACAGATACGCAGTATTTT.

This rearrangement joins TRBV5-5 to TRBJ2-1, with 12 nucleotides matching TRBD2. The CDR3 is 15 amino acids. Germline assignment: CDR1 SGHKS and CDR2 YYEKEE (reference sequence). Unmatched junction bases numbered 4, after V lost 2 bases and J lost 7 bases. The CDR3 DNA follows: TGTGCCAGCAGCTTTAGGCTAGCGGGGGGGAATGAGCAGTTCTTC. Translation: CASSFRLAGGNEQFF.

This clone was detected only a few times. The chain recombines TRBV6-5 with TRBJ1-2; TRBD1 matches 9 bases. The CDR3 has 14 residues. Germline CDR1 and CDR2: MNHEY and SVGAGI. V was clipped by 7 bases and J by 8 bases; unmatched bases: 11. The CDR3 spells CASTTGGAGDGYTF. The CDR3 DNA follows: TGTGCCAGCACTACAGGGGGCGCGGGCGACGGCTACACCTTC.

The chain has TRBV27 and TRBJ1-5; D perhaps matches TRBD1 (5 bases). CDR3 length: 16 residues. Deletions cut 6 bases from V and 1 base from J, with 16 bases between. Germline assignment: CDR1 MNHEY and CDR2 SMNVEV (reference sequence). The CDR3 protein is CASRPRGGGSNQPQHF. For the CDR3, the DNA is TGTGCCAGCAGGCCCCGGGGGGGAGGGAGCAATCAGCCCCAGCATTTT.

The chain uses TRBV7-9 and TRBJ2-2; D is perhaps TRBD1 or TRBD2 (6 bases each). Deletions cut 5 bases from V and 4 bases from J, with 11 bases between. Looked up from germline, CDR1 is SEHNR and CDR2 is FQNEAQ (reference sequence). The CDR3 totals 14 residues. The CDR3 region has the DNA TGTGCCAGCAGCGCGGGACATAGCACCGGGGAGCTGTTTTTT. It is translated as CASSAGHSTGELFF.

J is TRBJ2-1 and V is TRBV4-3; D not certain. V lost 1 base to trimming and J lost 4 bases, with 11 bases between them. This CDR3 has 15 residues. In germline, CDR1 is LGHNA, CDR2 YSLEER. The CDR3 reads CASSQGVARYNEQFF. As DNA, the CDR3 is TGCGCCAGCAGCCAAGGGGTAGCAAGATACAATGAGCAGTTCTTC.

CDR3 sequence (DNA): TGTGCCAGCAGCAGCGGACAGTACGCTAACTATGGCTACACCTTC. It specifies CASSSGQYANYGYTF. The rearrangement uses TRBV27 and TRBJ1-2; D perhaps matches TRBD1 (6 bases). The CDR3 has 15 residues. Deletions cut 6 bases from V and 0 bases from J, with 14 bases between. Germline CDR1 MNHEY, CDR2 SMNVEV (reference sequence).

As DNA, the CDR3 is TGTGCCAGCATCGGGGGGAACACTGAAGCTTTCTTT. Translating gives CASIGGNTEAFF. This chain joins TRBV27 and TRBJ1-1, with TRBD1 as a possible D gene (5 bases). Trimming removed 7 bases at V and 1 base at J, with 7 bases between. The CDR3 is 12 residues long. Germline V gene lookup returns CDR1 MNHEY and CDR2 SMNVEV (reference sequence).

This clone came up once. The chain couples TRBV5-1 to TRBJ1-2; 8 bases agree with TRBD1. Germline CDR1 is SGHRS and CDR2 is YFSETQ. V lost 1 base to trimming and J lost 6 bases; unmatched junction nucleotides: 8. This CDR3 comprises 15 residues. This CDR3 is CASSLWGDRGDGYTF. The CDR3 DNA follows: TGCGCCAGCAGCTTGTGGGGCGACAGGGGTGATGGCTACACCTTC. The full variable domain, completed using reference TRBV5-1 and TRBJ1-2, is KAGVTQTPRYLIKTRGQQVTLSCSPISGHRSVSWYQQTPGQGLQFLFEYFSETQRNKGNFPGRFSGRQFSNSRSEMNVSTLELGDSALYLCASSLWGDRGDGYTFGSGTRLTVV.

This clone was recorded once. This chain uses TRBV30 with TRBJ2-2, with 8 bases lining up with TRBD1. Trimming cost V 6 bases and J 3 bases; bases outside gene matches: 6. The CDR3 extends over 14 amino acids. Germline values: CDR1 GTSNPN, CDR2 SVGIG (reference sequence). CDR3 amino acids: CACRTGSYTGELFF. The CDR3 nucleotides read TGTGCCTGCCGGACAGGGTCCTACACCGGGGAGCTGTTTTTT.

The chain employs TRBV9 and TRBJ1-1; D is possibly TRBD1 (5 bases). V gave up 2 bases and J gave up 0 bases, with 11 bases separating them. This CDR3 spans 15 amino acids. Germline V lookup: CDR1 SGDLS, CDR2 YYNGEE. The chain's CDR3 is CASSVSGRLNTEAFF. The CDR3 nucleotides are TGTGCCAGCAGCGTTTCGGGACGGCTGAACACTGAAGCTTTCTTT.

The chain carries TRBV7-6 and TRBJ2-2, with 9 bases matching TRBD2. The V gene's germline CDR1 is SGHVS and CDR2 FNYEAQ. V lost 1 base, J lost 4 bases, and 7 bases stayed unmatched. CDR3 length equals 17 residues. The chain's CDR3 is CASSLVASGAVTGELFF. CDR3 DNA: TGTGCCAGCAGCTTAGTCGCTAGCGGGGCGGTCACCGGGGAGCTGTTTTTT.

The V and J genes are TRBV7-2 and TRBJ2-7; weak D call: TRBD2 (8 bases). CDR1 is SGHTA, CDR2 FQGNSA, per germline. V was cut by 5 bases and J by 3 bases, with 17 bases left in between. The CDR3 length is 15 residues. The CDR3, as DNA: TGTGCCAGCAGCCGGGGGGGGACAGAGAGCTACGAGCAGTACTTC. Protein product: CASSRGGTESYEQYF. Looking up the rest from reference TRBV7-2 and TRBJ2-7 gives the full variable domain: GAGVSQSPSNKVTEKGKDVELRCDPISGHTALYWYRQSLGQGLEFLIYFQGNSAPDKSGLPSDRFSAERTGGSVSTLTIQRTQQEDSAVYLCASSRGGTESYEQYFGPGTRLTVT.

Concerning this clone: Additional DNA sequences in this sample encode the identical CDR3. The chain uses TRBV5-1 and TRBJ1-2; D is uncertain. CDR1 and CDR2 from the germline V gene are SGHRS and YFSETQ. V was shortened by 2 bases and J by 3 bases, with 8 bases between the two germline ends. This CDR3 contains 13 residues. The CDR3 loop reads CASSFLTDYGYTF. The CDR3 bases are TGCGCCAGCAGCTTCTTGACGGACTATGGCTACACCTTC.